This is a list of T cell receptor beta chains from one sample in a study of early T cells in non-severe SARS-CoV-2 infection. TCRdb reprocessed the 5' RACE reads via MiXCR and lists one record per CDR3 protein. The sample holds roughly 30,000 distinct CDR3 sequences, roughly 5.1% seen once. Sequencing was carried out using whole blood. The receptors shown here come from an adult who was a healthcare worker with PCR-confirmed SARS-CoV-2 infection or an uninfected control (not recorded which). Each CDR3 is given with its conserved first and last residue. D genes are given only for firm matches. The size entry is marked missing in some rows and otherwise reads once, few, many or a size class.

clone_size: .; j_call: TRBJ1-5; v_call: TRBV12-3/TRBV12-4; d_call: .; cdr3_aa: CASTPDRFNQPQHF; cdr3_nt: TGTGCCAGCACCCCTGACCGATTCAATCAGCCCCAGCATTTT
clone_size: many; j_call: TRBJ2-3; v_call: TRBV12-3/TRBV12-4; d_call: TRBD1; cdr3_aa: CASVSTSGQGAADTQYF; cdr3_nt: TGTGCCAGCGTATCAACCTCGGGGCAGGGGGCAGCAGATACGCAGTATTTT
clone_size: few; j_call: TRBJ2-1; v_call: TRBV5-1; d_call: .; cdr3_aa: CASSLDTPTDNEQFF; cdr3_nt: TGCGCCAGCAGCTTGGACACTCCAACCGACAATGAGCAGTTCTTC
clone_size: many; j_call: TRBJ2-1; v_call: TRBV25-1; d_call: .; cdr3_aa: CAARGYYNEQFF; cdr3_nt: TGTGCCGCTAGAGGGTATTACAATGAGCAGTTCTTC
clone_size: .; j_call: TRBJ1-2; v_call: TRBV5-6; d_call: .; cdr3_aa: CASSFGQGYTF; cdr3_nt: TGTGCCAGCAGCTTTGGACAGGGCTACACCTTC
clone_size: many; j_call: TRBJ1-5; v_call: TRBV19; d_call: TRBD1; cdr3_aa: CASSWDSNQPQHF; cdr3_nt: TGTGCCAGTAGTTGGGACAGTAATCAGCCCCAGCATTTT
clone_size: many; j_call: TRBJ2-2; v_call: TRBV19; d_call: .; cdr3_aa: CASSIAQVQGTGELFF; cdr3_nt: TGTGCCAGTAGTATAGCCCAAGTACAGGGAACCGGGGAGCTGTTTTTT
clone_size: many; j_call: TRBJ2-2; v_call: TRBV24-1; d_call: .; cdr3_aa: CATSPWSVDTGELFF; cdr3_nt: TGTGCCACCAGTCCTTGGAGCGTGGACACCGGGGAGCTGTTTTTT
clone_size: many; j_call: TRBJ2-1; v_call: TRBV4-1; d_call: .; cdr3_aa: CASSQPSGSRVNEQFF; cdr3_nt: TGCGCCAGCAGCCAACCTTCCGGGAGTCGGGTCAATGAGCAGTTCTTC
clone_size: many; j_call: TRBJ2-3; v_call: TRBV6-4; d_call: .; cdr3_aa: CASSDSTSTDTQYF; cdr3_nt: TGTGCCAGCAGTGACTCGACTAGCACAGATACGCAGTATTTT
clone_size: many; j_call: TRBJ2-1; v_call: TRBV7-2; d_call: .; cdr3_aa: CASSLSGPRSYNEQFF; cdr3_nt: TGTGCCAGCAGCTTATCCGGGCCCCGATCCTACAATGAGCAGTTCTTC
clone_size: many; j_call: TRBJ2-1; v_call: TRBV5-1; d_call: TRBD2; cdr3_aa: CASSLARGGPNEQFF; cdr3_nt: TGCGCCAGCAGCTTGGCCCGGGGGGGACCCAATGAGCAGTTCTTC
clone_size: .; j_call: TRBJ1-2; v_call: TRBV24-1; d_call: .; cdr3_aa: CATSDSGSYGYTF; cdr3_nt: TGTGCCACCAGTGACTCCGGCTCCTATGGCTACACCTTC
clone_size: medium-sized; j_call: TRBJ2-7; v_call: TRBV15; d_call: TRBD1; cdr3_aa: CATSGDRDPYDGQYF; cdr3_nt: TGTGCCACCAGCGGTGACAGGGATCCCTACGACGGGCAGTACTTC
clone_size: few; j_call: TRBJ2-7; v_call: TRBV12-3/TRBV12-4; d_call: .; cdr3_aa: CASRKGLWEQYF; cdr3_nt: TGTGCCAGCAGAAAGGGACTCTGGGAGCAGTACTTC
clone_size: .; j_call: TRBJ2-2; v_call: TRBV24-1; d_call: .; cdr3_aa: CATSAGGSWELFF; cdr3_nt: TGTGCCACCAGTGCGGGGGGCTCTTGGGAGCTGTTTTTT
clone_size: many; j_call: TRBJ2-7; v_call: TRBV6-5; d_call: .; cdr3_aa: CASNRANSYEQYF; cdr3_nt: TGTGCCAGCAACAGGGCTAACTCCTACGAGCAGTACTTC
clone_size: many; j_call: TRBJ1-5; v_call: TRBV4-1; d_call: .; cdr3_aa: CASSQDGGQGVNQPQHF; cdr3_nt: TGCGCCAGCAGCCAAGATGGTGGGCAGGGCGTCAATCAGCCCCAGCATTTT
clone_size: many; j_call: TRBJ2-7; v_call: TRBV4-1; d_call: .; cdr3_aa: CASSHLYEQYF; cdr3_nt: TGCGCCAGCAGCCATCTATACGAGCAGTACTTC
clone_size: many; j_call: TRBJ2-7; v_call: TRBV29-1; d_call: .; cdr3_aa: CSVEVSRQEQYF; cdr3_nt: TGCAGCGTTGAAGTATCCCGGCAAGAGCAGTACTTC
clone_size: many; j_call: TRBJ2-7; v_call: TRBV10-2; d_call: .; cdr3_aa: CASRGDSYEQYF; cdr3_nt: TGCGCCAGCAGAGGAGACAGTTACGAGCAGTACTTC
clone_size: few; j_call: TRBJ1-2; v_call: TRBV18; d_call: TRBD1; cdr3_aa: CASQQGGDGYTF; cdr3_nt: TGTGCCAGCCAACAGGGGGGAGATGGCTACACCTTC